A single sample is the source of the 25 T cell receptor beta chains below, sequenced in a study of CD8+CD57+ T cells in acquired aplastic anemia. The template used for profiling TCR beta VDJ and CDR3 was genomic DNA. One entry per CDR3 protein results from TCRdb running MiXCR on the reads. In the table there are about 160,000 distinct CDR3 sequences, 40% to 50% of which are singletons. For sequencing, patients were chosen who had shown expansion of CD8+CD57+ cells by flow cytometry. The sample consisted of sorted CD4+, CD8+, or CD8+CD57+ T cells (not recorded which) from PBMCs. The receptors here all came from a human donor with aplastic anemia.

At least ten counts were recorded for this clonotype. The chain couples TRBV24-1 to TRBJ1-5; D is undetermined. The germline V gene encodes CDR1 KGHDR and CDR2 SFDVKD. The CDR3 contains 11 residues. Trimming left V 12 bases short and J 5 bases short, with 10 bases between. The CDR3 region is CAAGIDQPQHF. The CDR3 DNA is TGTGCCGCGGGGATTGATCAGCCCCAGCATTTT.

The chain carries TRBV20-1 and TRBJ1-1; D gene ambiguous. The CDR3 length is 12 residues. Germline values: CDR1 DFQATT, CDR2 SNEGSKA (reference sequence). V lost 6 bases to trimming and J lost 0 bases, with 8 bases between them. DNA of the CDR3: TGCAGTGCAGCGCAGATGAACACTGAAGCTTTCTTT. It specifies CSAAQMNTEAFF.

This chain connects TRBV19 to TRBJ1-2, with a weak D call TRBD1 (6 bases). In germline, CDR1 is LNHDA, CDR2 SQIVND (reference sequence). This CDR3 comprises 14 residues. Trimming cost V 8 bases and J 5 bases, with 18 bases left between them. The CDR3 coding sequence is TGTGCCAGTGGCAGGGGAGAGGTAGGATATGGCTACACCTTC. This gives the protein CASGRGEVGYGYTF.

The genes are TRBV4-2 and TRBJ2-4; 11 bases agree with TRBD2. There are 19 residues in the CDR3. Germline V gene data show CDR1 as LGHNA and CDR2 as YNFKEQ. V lost 6 bases, J lost 0 bases, and 13 bases stayed unmatched. The CDR3 bases are TGTGCCAGCAGTCAGGGGGGACTAGCGGCCCACCCAGCCAAAAACATTCAGTACTTC. Its protein product is CASSQGGLAAHPAKNIQYF.

This clonotype was found many times. The V call is TRBV30, the J call TRBJ1-2; no clear D. Germline V CDR1 and CDR2: GTSNPN, SVGIG (reference sequence). With 0 bases removed from V and 0 bases from J, the gap between germline ends came to 11 bases. CDR3 length equals 15 residues. CDR3: CAWSVRRTPNYGYTF. The CDR3 DNA is TGTGCCTGGAGTGTACGCAGGACCCCTAACTATGGCTACACCTTC.

At least ten counts were recorded for this clonotype. The chain links TRBV3-1 to TRBJ2-5; 14 bases agree with TRBD2. Germline assignment: CDR1 LGHDT and CDR2 YNNKEL (reference sequence). CDR3 size: 18 residues. V gave up 0 bases and J gave up 4 bases; unmatched junction bases: 7. CDR3 loop: CASSQEKGLAGVRETQYF. The CDR3 nucleotides are TGTGCCAGCAGCCAAGAAAAGGGACTAGCGGGAGTGAGAGAGACCCAGTACTTC.

The chain couples TRBV19 to TRBJ2-7; 10 nucleotides agree with TRBD1. Trimming removed 7 bases from V and 6 bases from J; junction bases left unmatched: 6. Germline CDR1 reads LNHDA; CDR2 reads SQIVND (reference sequence). This CDR3 is 13 amino acids long. The CDR3 DNA follows: TGTGCCAGTACCTCCGGGACAGGGGCCGAGCAGTACTTC. As protein: CASTSGTGAEQYF. Full variable domain (rest looked up from reference TRBV19 and TRBJ2-7): DGGITQSPKYLFRKEGQNVTLSCEQNLNHDAMYWYRQDPGQGLRLIYYSQIVNDFQKGDIAEGYSVSREKKESFPLTVTSAQKNPTAFYLCASTSGTGAEQYFGPGTRLTVT.

This clonotype has more than one count but fewer than ten. The chain recombines TRBV9 with TRBJ1-4; D possibly corresponds to TRBD1 (5 bases). The germline CDR1 and CDR2 sequences are SGDLS and YYNGEE. The CDR3 totals 18 residues. V lost 1 base and J 2 bases, leaving 18 bases between the germline ends. CDR3 DNA sequence: TGTGCCAGCAGCGTAAGCGGCGCCGGGGGGAGGACTAATGAAAAACTGTTTTTT. It encodes CASSVSGAGGRTNEKLFF.

This clonotype was recorded at least ten times. The chain links TRBV7-9 to TRBJ2-1; 13 nucleotides align to TRBD2. There are 15 residues in the CDR3. V lost 5 bases and J lost 7; bases outside the gene matches: 5. Germline values: CDR1 SEHNR, CDR2 FQNEAQ (reference sequence). The CDR3 nucleotides are TGTGCCAGCAGCCCGGGACTAGCGGGGCGGAATGAGCAGTTCTTC. Its translation: CASSPGLAGRNEQFF.

This clonotype was counted a few times. The CDR3, as DNA: TGTGCCAGCAGTGACGCTTCCTTAAGGGGAAACACCATATATTTT. It specifies CASSDASLRGNTIYF. The V gene is TRBV25-1, the J gene TRBJ1-3, with D uncertain. The CDR3 contains 15 residues. The germline gives CDR1 MGHDK, CDR2 SYGVNS. Trimming took off 3 bases at V and 4 bases at J, with 13 bases between the two ends.

The genes are TRBV20-1 and TRBJ1-5; TRBD1 aligns across 7 bases. V dropped 0 bases and J dropped 0; count of bases not matched to a gene: 2. Looked up from germline, CDR1 is DFQATT and CDR2 is SNEGSKA (reference sequence). This CDR3 comprises 15 residues. CDR3 DNA: TGCAGTGCTAGAGACTGGGACAGTAGCAATCAGCCCCAGCATTTT. Translated, it gives CSARDWDSSNQPQHF.

This clonotype was counted a single time. At one end, the junction sequence differs from germline, possibly due to a read error. This rearrangement joins TRBV19 to TRBJ2-1; 10 bases match TRBD2. The CDR3 is made up of 15 amino acids. CDR1 and CDR2 (germline): LNHDA, SQIVND (reference sequence). In DNA, the CDR3 is TGTGCCAGCCTGGGACTAGCGAAGAACTACAGTGAGCAGATCTTC. Its protein product is CASLGLAKNYSEQIF.

This chain uses TRBV19 with TRBJ2-7; no definite D call. The CDR3 has 14 residues. The V end was cut by 1 base, the J end by 2 bases, with 9 bases between. In germline, CDR1 is LNHDA, CDR2 SQIVND (reference sequence). The CDR3 reads CASSIGRQAYEQYF. As DNA, the CDR3 is TGTGCCAGTAGTATAGGACGCCAGGCCTACGAGCAGTACTTC. Combining the CDR3 with reference TRBV19 and TRBJ2-7 gives the whole variable domain DGGITQSPKYLFRKEGQNVTLSCEQNLNHDAMYWYRQDPGQGLRLIYYSQIVNDFQKGDIAEGYSVSREKKESFPLTVTSAQKNPTAFYLCASSIGRQAYEQYFGPGTRLTVT.

There are many counts of this clonotype. V is TRBV5-8 and J is TRBJ1-4; no clear D. CDR3 size: 15 residues. V gave up 4 bases and J gave up 4 bases, with 14 bases separating them. CDR1 is SGHTS, CDR2 YDEGEE, per germline. The CDR3 DNA reads TGTGCCAGCAGCCTCGGCCTCACTATTAATGAAAAACTGTTTTTT. It translates to CASSLGLTINEKLFF.

This chain links TRBV18 with TRBJ2-1; 9 positions agree with TRBD2. Per the germline V gene, CDR1 is KGHSH and CDR2 is LQKENI. Germline trimming cut 2 bases from V and 6 bases from J; bases unmatched to any gene: 11. This CDR3 is 17 amino acids long. The CDR3 DNA reads as TGTGCCAGCTCACCAACGGGACTAGCCGGAGGTAGCAATGAGCAGTTCTTC. It codes for CASSPTGLAGGSNEQFF.

This clonotype has a count of ten or more. This chain uses TRBV4-2 with TRBJ1-4, with 9 bases that match TRBD1. In germline, CDR1 is LGHNA, CDR2 YNFKEQ. V shed 4 bases, J shed 12 bases, and the junction held 6 bases outside the gene matches. The CDR3 covers 13 residues. CDR3 sequence reads: CASSPLRTGELFF. The CDR3 nucleotides are TGTGCCAGCAGCCCCCTTCGGACAGGGGAACTGTTTTTT.

This sequence joins TRBV20-1 and TRBJ2-3, with a tentative D call TRBD2 (6 bases). The ends were cut back, 2 bases at V and 2 bases at J, with 11 bases in the middle. Germline V gives CDR1 DFQATT, CDR2 SNEGSKA (reference sequence). The CDR3 consists of 14 residues. Here the CDR3 DNA reads TGCAGTGCTAGATTGCGGGGTCCCACAGATACGCAGTATTTT. Translating it yields CSARLRGPTDTQYF.

This clonotype has only one observation. The junction differs from germline at one of its ends, possibly a read error. The genes are TRBV10-3 and TRBJ2-7; 7 nucleotides align to TRBD1. Germline V lookup: CDR1 ENHRY, CDR2 SYGVKD. The CDR3 runs 15 residues. The chain's CDR3 is CAISDRDSLPYERYF. The CDR3 DNA is TGTGCCATCAGTGACCGGGACAGTCTTCCCTACGAGCGGTACTTC.

This clonotype was recorded at least ten times. The CDR3: CSARDTLTGGSYNSPLHF. Here the CDR3 DNA reads TGCAGTGCTAGAGATACCTTGACAGGGGGCTCCTATAATTCACCCCTCCACTTT. The chain recombines TRBV20-1 with TRBJ1-6, with 9 positions matching TRBD1. Germline CDR1 and CDR2: DFQATT and SNEGSKA (reference sequence). V lost 0 bases, J lost 0 bases, and 6 bases stayed unmatched. The CDR3 has 18 amino acids.

This clonotype was detected ten times or more. The V call is TRBV6-6, the J call TRBJ1-1; D not certain. In germline, CDR1 is MNHNY, CDR2 SVGAGI (reference sequence). This CDR3 spans 13 amino acids. V was pared by 0 bases and J by 4 bases, with 6 bases between. The CDR3 spells CASSYSEGTEAFF. The DNA of the CDR3 is TGTGCCAGCAGTTACTCAGAGGGCACTGAAGCTTTCTTT.

The V and J genes are TRBV9 and TRBJ2-7, with D tentatively TRBD1 (6 bases). The CDR3 runs 15 residues. V was clipped by 0 bases and J by 0 bases, with 10 bases between them. Germline V gives CDR1 SGDLS, CDR2 YYNGEE. CDR3 in amino acids: CASSVGVDSSYEQYF. In DNA, the CDR3 is TGTGCCAGCAGCGTAGGGGTGGACAGCTCCTACGAGCAGTACTTC.

This clonotype was seen many times. The V call is TRBV6-5, the J call TRBJ2-7, with D perhaps TRBD1 (7 bases). V dropped 0 bases and J dropped 4 bases, with 10 bases sitting between them. The CDR3 loop spans 14 amino acids. Germline lookup yields CDR1 MNHEY and CDR2 SVGAGI. The CDR3 sequence is CASSYSTGRYEQYF. DNA for the CDR3: TGTGCCAGCAGTTACTCGACAGGGAGGTACGAGCAGTACTTC.

This clonotype was picked up many times. This chain connects TRBV4-1 to TRBJ2-5; maybe TRBD2 (6 bases). The CDR3 runs 16 residues. Germline V gives CDR1 MGHRA, CDR2 YSYEKL. Between the trimmed V and J ends, which lost 1 base and 5 bases, there was a span of 17 bases. DNA of the CDR3: TGCGCCAGCAGCCAAGCCGGGAGTGCAACGCGGGAGACCCAGTACTTC. Translating gives CASSQAGSATRETQYF.

The chain carries TRBV10-3 and TRBJ1-3; maybe TRBD1 (6 bases). CDR1 ENHRY and CDR2 SYGVKD come from the germline V gene. This CDR3 is 14 amino acids long. V dropped 6 bases and J dropped 2 bases, with 11 bases sitting between them. The CDR3 region has the DNA TGTGCCATCAGGTTCACAGGGACTGGAAACACCATATATTTT. This gives the protein CAIRFTGTGNTIYF.

The chain combines TRBV29-1 with TRBJ1-2; D remains unclear. Germline loops: CDR1 SQVTM, CDR2 ANQGSEA. The CDR3 totals 10 residues. The V end lost 3 bases, the J end lost 8 bases, and 7 bases lay between the germline ends. Here the CDR3 reads CSVEVIGYTF. In DNA form, the CDR3 reads TGCAGCGTTGAGGTAATCGGCTACACCTTC.